This paragraph covers one T cell receptor (beta chain) sequence. The data originate from a study of blood T cell repertoires in COVID-19. Study-wide context: Samples representing acute and convalescent COVID-19 were sourced from the United States, Italy and Spain. The cDNA or gDNA used as material had been derived from T cells, B-cell-depleted T cells, or PBMCs.

How the authors handled the data: Amplified reference gene primers provided the basis for estimating nucleated cell counts. Measured with immunoSEQ multiplex PCR; TCRdb has only the in-frame clones, and not every one. The V and J calls and clone size were taken over from that table, and D and trimming were inferred from the DNA. The sample includes about 150,000 clones, around nine tenths of them seen just once. The sample comprised peripheral blood. This sequence was found in a human donor in a cohort sampled during active COVID-19.

The CDR3 is CATSRDGGGANTGELFF. DNA of the CDR3: TGTGCCACCAGCAGAGATGGCGGCGGGGCGAACACCGGGGAGCTGTTTTTT. V usage is TRBV15 and J usage is TRBJ2-2; a possible D gene is TRBD2 (6 bases). With 0 bases removed from V and 0 bases from J, the gap between germline ends came to 11 bases. Germline CDR1 and CDR2: LNHNV and YYDKDF (reference sequence). The CDR3 extends over 17 amino acids.